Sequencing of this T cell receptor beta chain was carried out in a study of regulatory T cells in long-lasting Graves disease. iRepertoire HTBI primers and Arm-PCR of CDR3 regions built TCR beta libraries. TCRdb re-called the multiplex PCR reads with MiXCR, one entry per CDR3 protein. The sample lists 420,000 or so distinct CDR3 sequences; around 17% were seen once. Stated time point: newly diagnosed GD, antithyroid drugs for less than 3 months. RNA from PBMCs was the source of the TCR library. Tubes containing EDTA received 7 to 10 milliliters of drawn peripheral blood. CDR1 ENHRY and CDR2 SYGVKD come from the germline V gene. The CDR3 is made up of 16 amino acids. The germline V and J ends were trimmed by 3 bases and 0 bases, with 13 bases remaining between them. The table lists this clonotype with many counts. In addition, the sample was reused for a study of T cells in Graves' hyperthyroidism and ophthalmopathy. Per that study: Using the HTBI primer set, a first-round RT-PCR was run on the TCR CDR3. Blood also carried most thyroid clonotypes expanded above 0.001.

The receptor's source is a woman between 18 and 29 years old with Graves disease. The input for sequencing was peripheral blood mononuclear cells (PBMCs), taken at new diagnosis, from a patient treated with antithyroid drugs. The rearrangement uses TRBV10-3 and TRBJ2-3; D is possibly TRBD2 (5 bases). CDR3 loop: CAISDMSGRSTDTQYF. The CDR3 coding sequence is TGTGCCATCAGTGATATGTCTGGGAGAAGCACAGATACGCAGTATTTT.